The clone carrying this TCR beta chain was observed a few times. TCR beta CDR3 region amplification was performed from RNA transcripts. During a first-round RT-PCR of the TCR CDR3, the HTBI primer set was used. A single record per CDR3 protein comes from TCRdb applying MiXCR to the multiplex PCR reads. This sample has about 420,000 distinct CDR3 sequences, with roughly an eighth found just once. The sample originates from a study of T cells in Graves' hyperthyroidism and ophthalmopathy. The clonotype originates from a woman aged 18-29 years with Graves' hyperthyroidism. Input material: blood.

CDR3 bases: TGTGCCAGCAGTCTCGGGGGCGCGGGATCACCCCTCCACTTT. It yields the protein CASSLGGAGSPLHF. The chain uses TRBV27 and TRBJ1-6; possible D gene TRBD1, 6 bases. Germline CDR1 reads MNHEY; CDR2 reads SMNVEV (reference sequence). The germline V and J ends were trimmed by 5 bases and 10 bases, with 15 bases remaining between them. This CDR3 spans 14 amino acids.